The T cell receptor beta chain described here comes from a study of blood T cell repertoires in COVID-19. Study details: The United States, Italy and Spain were the sources of the acute and convalescent COVID-19 samples. Sample material is recorded as cDNA or gDNA derived from T cells, B-cell-depleted T cells, or PBMCs.

Germline trimming cut 1 base from V and 6 bases from J; bases unmatched to any gene: 3. Per the germline V gene, CDR1 is LGHDT and CDR2 is YNNKEL (reference sequence). The CDR3 contains 14 residues. Per the original methods: How many nucleated cells were present was estimated from reference gene primer amplification. TCRdb's copy holds only in-frame clones and misses some; the assay was immunoSEQ multiplex PCR. That table is the source of V, J and clone size, and D and trimming were worked out from the DNA. The sample consists of about 410,000 clones, 89% of them appearing once. The chain has TRBV3-1 (or the pseudogene TRBV3-2) and TRBJ2-3, with 8 bases that match TRBD2. The specimen was peripheral blood. This sequence originates from a woman between 40 and 50 years old with COVID-19, enrolled during active disease. The CDR3 region has the DNA TGTGCCAGCAGCCAAGCGGGGGGGGAGGATACGCAGTATTTT. Translated, it gives CASSQAGGEDTQYF.